This TCR beta chain was identified during a study of T-cell memory formation after mild COVID-19. Turning to the study itself: TCR clusters were mostly confined to one donor each. The study's findings and limits: Pre-infection memory carried some responding clones, suggesting that cross-reactive memory joined.

Employing constant-segment primers, 5'RACE generated TCR alpha and TCR beta cDNA libraries bearing sample barcodes and UMIs. TCRdb re-called the 5' RACE reads through MiXCR, storing one row per CDR3 protein. The sample lists about 560,000 distinct CDR3 sequences, less than 25% seen once, with roughly 9.1% in the top ten. In this sample, this clonotype turned up a few times. What it binds is not known. This CDR3 contains 14 residues. V was trimmed by 0 bases and J by 7 bases, leaving 12 bases between them. Germline V gene data show CDR1 as GTSNPN and CDR2 as SVGIG (reference sequence). This chain uses TRBV30 with TRBJ1-4; tentative D call: TRBD1 (6 bases). The sequencing sample was made of PBMCs or a T cell subset sorted from them (not recorded which). This receptor was taken from an adult woman who had mild COVID-19 (a few samples of this study predate the infection). Cell type and time point are not known. Here the CDR3 reads CAWSVGGPSEKLFF. CDR3 in DNA: TGTGCCTGGAGTGTGGGGGGGCCAAGTGAAAAACTGTTTTTT.